This T cell receptor beta chain was recorded in a study of T cell responses to AZD1222 COVID-19 vaccine (dated by TCRdb to about 2021). The study in broad terms: Because spike-specific TCR depth and breadth did not differ between the two schedules, AZD1222 recipients who got a second dose at roughly 4 weeks were pooled with those who got a second dose at roughly 12 weeks. TCR sequencing was performed for some 250 trial participants, of whom about 200 were given two doses of AZD1222 and approximately 25 were given two doses of MenACWY control vaccine. Trial participants were enrolled into age subgroups of 18-55, 56-69 and 70-plus years, which contained about 160, 30 and 59 TCR-sequenced participants, respectively. The study at large found these results: After two AZD1222 doses, spike-specific TCR breadth and depth were significantly higher than at day 0 and than in MenACWY recipients. In the small 56-69-year group, the increase in depth fell short of significance, most likely because of low power. Most participants were white British and females outnumbered males, and the authors suggested that clonal diversity may have been underestimated. Vaccine-associated CD4 TCRs spanned the whole spike protein, with dominant responses in regions 160-218 and 743-854. Because no samples from the day 14 peak response were available, repertoires could be characterized only after the peak T cell response. Reportedly, close to half of the unique spike-specific TCRs recognized epitopes lying outside the regions that are mutated in the B.1.351 and B.1.1.7 variants. Conclusions about previously exposed vaccinees were limited because only six AZD1222 recipients were SARS-CoV-2 seropositive at baseline.

Including the terminal cysteine and phenylalanine, the CDR3 comprises 15 residues. Left in the record is the CDR3 DNA by itself, 45 bases read in frame from the first base. Compared with germline, V lacks 6 bases and J lacks 1 base; bases without a gene match: 3. CDR1 and CDR2 are drawn from the germline V gene: MGHRA, YSYEKL. The CDR3 regions of human TCRbeta chains were analyzed by immunosequencing. The study's own analysis went as follows. Repertoire TCRs were checked for matches against a reference library of SARS-CoV-2-specific TCRs that had been generated using the MIRA antigen-specificity platform. Breadth was defined as the fraction of unique TCRs that were SARS-CoV-2-associated, and depth was defined as the fraction of total T cells that were SARS-CoV-2-associated. Using the MIRA data, every spike-specific TCR was mapped to the spike region that the TCR reacted to and assigned to either a CD4 or a CD8 class. Log10-transformed breadth and depth values were compared by one-way ANOVA with Sidak's multiple comparisons tests. Sourced from immuneACCESS, this table was stored by TCRdb with only in-frame sequences that have V and J called. A share of the clones is absent; for the studies checked, an unresolved V gene accounts for under half, and the remainder has no known explanation. V and J calls and clone size are copied from that table; D and trimming were computed from the DNA. The sample records roughly 110,000 clones, 80% to 85% of which are singletons. Roughly 9.9% of the sample comes from the top ten.

The sample's time point, from its label and the paper: baseline before first vaccination. Vaccinee samples came from UK trials COV001 and COV002, including a single-blind randomized controlled phase 2/3 trial of AZD1222 (ChAdOx1 nCoV-19) in healthy adults. For TCRbeta chain sequencing, PBMC samples were collected from trial participants at day 0 and at day 28 after the second dose. On this clone: Which antigen it targets is not known. Base qualities were left out, and no much larger clone turns up one base away.

The chain is encoded by TRBV4-1 joined to TRBJ2-1; a stretch of 10 junction bases matches TRBD2. Sequenced material: peripheral blood, taken on day 0 of AZD1222 vaccination. The receptor's source is an adult in good health. In nucleotide form, the sequence is TGCGCCAGCAGACCAGCGGGAGGGTCCTACAATGAGCAGTTCTTC. Its amino acids are CASRPAGGSYNEQFF.